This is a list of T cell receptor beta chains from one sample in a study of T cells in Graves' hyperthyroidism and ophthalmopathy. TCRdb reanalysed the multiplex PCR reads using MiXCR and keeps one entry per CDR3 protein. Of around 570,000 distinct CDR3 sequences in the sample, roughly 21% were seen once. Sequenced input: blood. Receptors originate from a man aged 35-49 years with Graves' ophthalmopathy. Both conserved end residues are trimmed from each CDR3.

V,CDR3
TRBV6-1,TRPLRDSSNSPLH
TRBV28,ASTGTLYEQY
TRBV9,ASSGPGQSLLYGYT
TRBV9,ASSVGRTANYGYT
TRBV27,ASSLFSGRVSYNEQF
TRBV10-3,AIREGPSSTDTQY
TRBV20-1,SAGASGYAYEQY
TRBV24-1,ATRSAHSPLH
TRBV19,ASRSGTVSGELF
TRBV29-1,STFFRGPNTEAF
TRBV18,ASSSQAAYEQY
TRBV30,AWSVPPWRGRNGYT
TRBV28,ASRTGTAGQPQH
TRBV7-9,ASSLRGQGGPNTEAF
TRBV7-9,ASSLAGGKGYEQY
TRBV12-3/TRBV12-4,ASRGTGTGQNEQF
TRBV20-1,SARVPLGQGASNQPQH
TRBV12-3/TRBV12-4,ASSGGSNEQPQH
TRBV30,AWSTGTGRNQPQH
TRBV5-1,ASSFTTAYEQY
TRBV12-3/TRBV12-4,ASSLAGGHMDEQF
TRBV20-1,SARVLSGAAYEQY
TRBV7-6,ASSQGDGSYNEQF
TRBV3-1,ASSQDLGTWGTGELF
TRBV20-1,SAMGGLGAEAF
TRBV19,ASKTDTVSYEQY
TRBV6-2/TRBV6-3,ASSGLAGAHEQY
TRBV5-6,ASSFGARGAF
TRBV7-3,ASSLYAGANYGYT
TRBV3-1,ASSQGVGGVSGANVLT
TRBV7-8,ASSSSGASGLGTQY
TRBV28,ASSPNSEGTGLDTQY